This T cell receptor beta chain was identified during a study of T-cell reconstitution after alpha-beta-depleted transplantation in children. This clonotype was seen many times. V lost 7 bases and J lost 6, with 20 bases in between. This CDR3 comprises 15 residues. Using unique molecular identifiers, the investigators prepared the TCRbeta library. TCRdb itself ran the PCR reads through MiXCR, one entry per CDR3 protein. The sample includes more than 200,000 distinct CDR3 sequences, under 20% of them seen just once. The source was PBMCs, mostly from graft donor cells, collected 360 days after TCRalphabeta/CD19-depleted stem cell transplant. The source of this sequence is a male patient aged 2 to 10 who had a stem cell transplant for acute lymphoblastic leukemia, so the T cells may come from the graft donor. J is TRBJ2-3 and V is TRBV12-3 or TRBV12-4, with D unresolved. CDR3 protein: CASNPAGNRRDTQYF. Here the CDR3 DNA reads TGTGCCAGCAACCCCGCTGGCAACCGCAGGGATACGCAGTATTTT.